The 29 T cell receptor beta chains given below trace back to one sample, sequenced in a study of blood T cell repertoires in COVID-19. Sequencing was performed with immunoSEQ multiplex PCR; in TCRdb, only in-frame clones are kept and a portion is missing. The sample holds over 140,000 clones, around 79% seen once. Sequencing was performed on PBMCs or T cells enriched from blood (not recorded which). All receptors come from a woman in her forties or fifties who had recovered from COVID-19.

The rearrangement joins TRBV10-2 to TRBJ2-6; 11 positions match TRBD2. Germline-derived CDR1 and CDR2 are WSHSY and SAAADI. The CDR3 sequence is 16 residues long. After removal of 10 bases from V and 0 bases from J, the junction contained 5 bases not matched to a gene. The CDR3 reads CATHSGRASGANVLTF. The CDR3 DNA follows: TGCGCCACCCATAGCGGGAGGGCCTCTGGGGCCAACGTCCTGACTTTC.

This rearrangement joins TRBV28 to TRBJ2-1, with a tentative D call TRBD2 (6 bases). V lost 11 bases, J lost 7 bases, and 24 bases lay in between. CDR1 and CDR2 from the germline V gene are MDHEN and SYDVKM. This CDR3 contains 15 residues. Here the CDR3 DNA reads TGTGCCTCTGGGGGGTTGTCGGGAAGGATGAATGAGCAGTTCTTC. Translated: CASGGLSGRMNEQFF.

The V and J genes are TRBV10-1 and TRBJ1-1; TRBD1 agrees at 9 bases. Germline V CDR1 and CDR2: WNHNN, SYGVQD (reference sequence). With 6 bases clipped from V and 5 bases from J, the junction kept 4 bases outside the gene matches. The CDR3 length is 13 residues. As DNA, the CDR3 is TGCGCCAGCAGACCGACAGGGGGAACTGAAGCTTTCTTT. Protein: CASRPTGGTEAFF.

The gene calls are TRBV7-3 and TRBJ2-3, with 14 bases lining up with TRBD2. The germline V gene encodes CDR1 SGHTA and CDR2 FQGTGA. The V gene end was trimmed by 1 base and the J gene end by 5 bases; junction bases not matched to a gene: 5. This CDR3 contains 17 residues. The CDR3 reads CASSLMGLAGEGDTQYF. CDR3 nucleotide sequence: TGTGCCAGCAGCTTAATGGGACTAGCGGGAGAGGGAGATACGCAGTATTTT.

The V call is TRBV24-1, the J call TRBJ2-1, with a possible D match to TRBD1 (6 bases). Trimming pared 8 bases from V and 7 bases from J, leaving 11 bases between. In germline, CDR1 is KGHDR, CDR2 SFDVKD. This CDR3 region has 12 residues. The CDR3 spells CATTNTGNEQFF. Written as DNA, the CDR3 is TGTGCCACCACCAATACAGGGAATGAGCAGTTCTTC.

This chain connects TRBV24-1 to TRBJ2-3; TRBD2 matches 10 bases. CDR3 length: 14 amino acids. The J segment lost 3 bases and the V segment lost 5 bases, leaving 1 base of the junction unmatched. From germline, CDR1 is KGHDR and CDR2 SFDVKD. In DNA, the CDR3 is TGTGCCACCAGTGGGACTAGCGGTACAGATACGCAGTATTTT. Its protein is CATSGTSGTDTQYF.

The rearrangement uses TRBV2 and TRBJ1-1; TRBD1 agrees at 8 bases. Germline assignment: CDR1 SNHLY and CDR2 FYNNEI. The CDR3 is made up of 14 amino acids. With 6 bases clipped from V and 6 bases from J, the junction kept 9 bases outside the gene matches. The CDR3, as DNA: TGTGCCAGCAGCGAGGACAGGGTAAGGTCTGAAGCTTTCTTT. This sequence encodes CASSEDRVRSEAFF.

The chain is built from TRBV30 and TRBJ2-7; D remains ambiguous. Germline CDR1 reads GTSNPN; CDR2 reads SVGIG (reference sequence). The V gene lost 1 base and the J gene lost 3 bases, with 7 bases spanning the gap. The CDR3 is 12 amino acids. CDR3 sequence reads: CAWSAIIYEQYF. For the CDR3, the DNA is TGTGCCTGGAGTGCCATCATCTACGAGCAGTACTTC.

This chain links TRBV7-8 with TRBJ2-5; TRBD2 matches at 7 bases. The CDR3 is made up of 14 amino acids. Germline values: CDR1 SGHVS, CDR2 FQNEAQ. V trimming: 5 bases; J trimming: 1 base; junction bases outside the gene matches: 4. The CDR3 region is CASSILASQETQYF. The DNA of the CDR3 is TGTGCCAGCAGCATACTAGCGTCCCAAGAGACCCAGTACTTC.

The chain links TRBV27 to TRBJ1-1; D gene uncertain. The V and J ends lost 2 bases and 7 bases respectively, with 14 bases between them. There are 14 residues in the CDR3. The germline V gene has CDR1 MNHEY and CDR2 SMNVEV (reference sequence). The CDR3 protein is CASSLTPGTHEAFF. The DNA of the CDR3 is TGTGCCAGCAGTTTAACTCCGGGTACCCATGAAGCTTTCTTT.

This clone appeared a few times. The same CDR3 is also encoded by other DNA sequences in this sample. The chain combines TRBV12-3 or TRBV12-4 with TRBJ1-1, with D uncertain. Trimming pared 1 base from V and 4 bases from J, leaving 7 bases between. CDR3 length: 13 residues. CDR3 sequence: CASSLGGGTEAFF. The CDR3 bases are TGTGCCAGCAGTTTAGGTGGAGGCACTGAAGCTTTCTTT.

This chain joins TRBV5-1 and TRBJ1-3; possible D gene TRBD1, 5 bases. The V gene's germline CDR1 is SGHRS and CDR2 YFSETQ. The CDR3 loop spans 13 amino acids. The V end was cut by 2 bases, the J end by 6 bases, with 9 bases between. CDR3 in amino acids: CASSFEGQNTIYF. DNA of the CDR3: TGCGCCAGCAGCTTCGAAGGACAAAACACCATATATTTT.

The chain is built from TRBV5-1 and TRBJ2-1; 15 bases map to TRBD2. The CDR3 consists of 19 residues. J was trimmed by 6 bases and V by 3 bases; bases with no gene match: 13. Per the germline V gene, CDR1 is SGHRS and CDR2 is YFSETQ. CDR3 sequence: CASSSGLAGGGILPNEQFF. In DNA form, the CDR3 reads TGCGCCAGCAGCTCGGGACTAGCGGGGGGCGGAATACTCCCCAATGAGCAGTTCTTC.

CDR3 in DNA: TGTGCCAGCTCACTCTGGAATCGGGACAGGGGGTATAGCAATCAGCCCCAGCATTTT. Protein: CASSLWNRDRGYSNQPQHF. V and J are TRBV18 and TRBJ1-5; 11 positions match TRBD1. The CDR3 runs 19 residues. CDR1 and CDR2 from the germline V gene are KGHSH and LQKENI. Trimming took 4 bases from V and 0 from J; bases not matched to a gene: 11.

V gene TRBV27 combines with J gene TRBJ2-6, with TRBD1 matching 8 bases. The CDR3 has 18 amino acids. V dropped 3 bases and J dropped 4; count of bases not matched to a gene: 11. Germline V CDR1 and CDR2: MNHEY, SMNVEV (reference sequence). The CDR3 bases are TGTGCCAGCAGTTTGCGAGGGCAGGGGGCAGGAGGGGCCAACGTCCTGACTTTC. Encoded protein: CASSLRGQGAGGANVLTF.

The gene calls are TRBV18 and TRBJ1-2; D not certain. CDR1 and CDR2 from the germline V gene are KGHSH and LQKENI. CDR3 size: 13 residues. Trimming cost V 4 bases and J 0 bases, with 6 bases left between them. CDR3 nucleotide sequence: TGTGCCAGCTCACAAGGAGCTAACTATGGCTACACCTTC. This sequence encodes CASSQGANYGYTF.

This sequence joins TRBV10-3 and TRBJ1-5, with D maybe TRBD1 (6 bases). The CDR3 loop spans 16 amino acids. V lost 0 bases, J lost 1 base, and 10 bases lay in between. Germline V gives CDR1 ENHRY, CDR2 SYGVKD. The CDR3 reads CAISESTGLSNQPQHF. DNA of the CDR3: TGTGCCATCAGTGAGTCAACAGGGCTAAGCAATCAGCCCCAGCATTTT.

The rearrangement links TRBV27 to TRBJ2-7; tentatively, D is TRBD2 (7 bases). Germline V lookup: CDR1 MNHEY, CDR2 SMNVEV (reference sequence). V was trimmed by 5 bases and J by 3 bases, leaving 14 bases between them. CDR3 length equals 14 residues. The CDR3 region is CASSQRRGLYEQYF. DNA for the CDR3: TGTGCCAGCAGTCAACGGCGGGGGCTCTACGAGCAGTACTTC.

The J gene is TRBJ2-2, the V gene TRBV4-1, with D perhaps matching TRBD1 (5 bases). CDR1 MGHRA and CDR2 YSYEKL come from the germline V gene. V was clipped by 0 bases and J by 4 bases, with 18 bases between them. This CDR3 has 18 amino acids. CDR3 DNA: TGCGCCAGCAGCCAAGATTCATGGCAGGGTGGTTTCACCGGGGAGCTGTTTTTT. Protein: CASSQDSWQGGFTGELFF.

The chain couples TRBV6-1 to TRBJ1-6; no definite D call. V was cut by 3 bases and J by 8 bases, with 14 bases left in between. This CDR3 is 15 amino acids long. Germline CDR1 MNHNS, CDR2 SASEGT. The CDR3 protein is CASSDSPGGDSPLHF. CDR3 nucleotides: TGTGCCAGCAGTGATTCCCCGGGCGGGGATTCACCCCTCCACTTT.

The V call is TRBV3-1 (or the pseudogene TRBV3-2), the J call TRBJ2-5; D not resolved. Germline V gene data show CDR1 as LGHDT and CDR2 as YNNKEL (reference sequence). This CDR3 region has 14 residues. V lost 0 bases, J lost 3 bases, and 8 bases lay in between. The DNA of the CDR3 is TGTGCCAGCAGCCAAGATTTCGGTAAAGAGACCCAGTACTTC. Its translation: CASSQDFGKETQYF.

The chain combines TRBV11-3 with TRBJ2-1; a possible D gene is TRBD1 (6 bases). Germline CDR1 and CDR2: SGHNT and YENEEA. CDR3 length: 19 amino acids. V was trimmed by 0 bases and J by 4 bases, leaving 22 bases between them. CDR3 protein: CASSLDYLLEQGSYNEQFF. CDR3 nucleotide sequence: TGTGCCAGCAGCTTAGATTATTTGCTTGAACAGGGCTCTTACAATGAGCAGTTCTTC.

The V and J genes are TRBV20-1 and TRBJ1-1; D unresolved. CDR3 size: 11 residues. V dropped 4 bases and J dropped 8 bases, with 11 bases sitting between them. Germline lookup yields CDR1 DFQATT and CDR2 SNEGSKA (reference sequence). The DNA of the CDR3 is TGCAGTGCTACCCTATTCTCGGAAGCTTTCTTT. Translated: CSATLFSEAFF.

The chain links TRBV3-1 (or the pseudogene TRBV3-2) to TRBJ1-1; a possible D gene is TRBD1 (6 bases). V was clipped by 3 bases and J by 1 base, with 9 bases between them. CDR1 is LGHDT and CDR2 is YNNKEL in the germline V gene (reference sequence). This CDR3 contains 14 residues. In DNA, the CDR3 is TGTGCCAGCAGCCACGACAGGTGGAACACTGAAGCTTTCTTT. Translated: CASSHDRWNTEAFF.

In its sample, this clone was seen a few times. The V call is TRBV6-5, the J call TRBJ2-7, with a tentative D call TRBD2 (6 bases). Trimming removed 6 bases from V and 2 bases from J, with 17 bases in between. In germline, CDR1 is MNHEY, CDR2 SVGAGI. The CDR3 totals 15 residues. The CDR3 coding sequence is TGTGCCAGCAGACTCGGGACTCAAGGGACCTACGAGCAGTACTTC. This codes for CASRLGTQGTYEQYF.

This sequence joins TRBV5-1 and TRBJ1-1, with no clear D. Trimming cost V 2 bases and J 6 bases, with 11 bases left between them. Germline CDR1 and CDR2: SGHRS and YFSETQ. CDR3 size: 13 residues. The CDR3 sequence: CASSLNFGSEAFF. The CDR3 DNA reads as TGCGCCAGCAGCTTAAATTTCGGGTCTGAAGCTTTCTTT.

Judged by abundance, this clone is medium-sized. V gene TRBV6-4 combines with J gene TRBJ2-3, with D possibly TRBD2 on 7 matching bases. Germline assignment: CDR1 MRHNA and CDR2 SNTAGT. V was pared by 0 bases and J by 3 bases, with 10 bases between. CDR3 length: 15 amino acids. CDR3: CASSDSGGATDTQYF. The CDR3 coding sequence is TGTGCCAGCAGTGACTCGGGGGGGGCAACAGATACGCAGTATTTT.

This chain connects TRBV9 to TRBJ2-6; 10 nucleotides align to TRBD1. Germline loops: CDR1 SGDLS, CDR2 YYNGEE. Germline trimming cut 2 bases from V and 0 bases from J; bases unmatched to any gene: 2. The CDR3 covers 17 residues. CDR3 amino acids: CASSVRDRGSGANVLTF. In DNA, the CDR3 is TGTGCCAGCAGCGTCCGGGACAGGGGCTCTGGGGCCAACGTCCTGACTTTC.

This clone was recorded many times. The J gene is TRBJ1-5, the V gene TRBV5-1; D not resolved. Trimming removed 4 bases from V and 6 bases from J, with 14 bases in between. The CDR3 is 14 amino acids. Germline values: CDR1 SGHRS, CDR2 YFSETQ. For the CDR3, the DNA is TGCGCCAGCAGCCTAGACCCCACGGCTCAGCCCCAGCATTTT. Protein sequence: CASSLDPTAQPQHF.